This paragraph reports one TCR beta chain. Random-hexamer reverse transcription was applied to 0.5 to 1 ug RNA. In TCRdb, the immunoSEQ multiplex PCR reads were re-called with MiXCR into one record per CDR3 protein. Here the sample spans over 80,000 distinct CDR3 sequences, over 85% being singletons. This sample is part of a study of CD8 T cells in Susac syndrome. V lost 7 bases to trimming and J lost 0 bases; unmatched junction nucleotides: 6. CDR1 SGHTA and CDR2 FQGNSA come from the germline V gene. The CDR3 is 15 residues long. TCR beta from blood CD8+ and CD4+ T cells was sequenced. Controls were healthy donors (matched for age and sex). TEMRA cells were FACS-enriched, and CD8+ and CD4+ T cells were isolated negatively.

This receptor was obtained from a human donor in good health. The gene calls are TRBV7-2 and TRBJ2-3; 8 positions match TRBD2. Input material: CD8+ T cells from PBMCs. CDR3 in amino acids: CASKGERGSTDTQYF. The DNA of the CDR3 is TGTGCCAGCAAGGGCGAGCGGGGGAGCACAGATACGCAGTATTTT.